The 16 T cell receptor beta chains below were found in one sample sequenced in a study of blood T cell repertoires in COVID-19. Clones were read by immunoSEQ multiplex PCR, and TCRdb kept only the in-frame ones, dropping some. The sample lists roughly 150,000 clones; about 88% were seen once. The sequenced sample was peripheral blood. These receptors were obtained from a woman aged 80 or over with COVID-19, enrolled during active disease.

The CDR3 protein is CASREPGQTNSPLHF. CDR3 DNA sequence: TGTGCCAGTAGGGAACCGGGACAGACTAATTCACCCCTCCACTTT. The J gene is TRBJ1-6, the V gene TRBV19, with TRBD1 matching over 7 bases. V trimming: 6 bases; J trimming: 6 bases; junction bases outside the gene matches: 8. The CDR3 loop spans 15 amino acids. Per the germline V gene, CDR1 is LNHDA and CDR2 is SQIVND (reference sequence).

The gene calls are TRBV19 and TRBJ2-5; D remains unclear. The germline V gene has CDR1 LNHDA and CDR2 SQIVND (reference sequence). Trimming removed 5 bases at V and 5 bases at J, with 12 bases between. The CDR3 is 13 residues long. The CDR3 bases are TGTGCCAGTAGTGGCATTTTCGGGGAGACCCAGTACTTC. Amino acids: CASSGIFGETQYF.

In DNA, the CDR3 is TGTGCCAGCAGCTTAACCGGTGTACAGGGGGCAGGAAACACCATATATTTT. This translates into CASSLTGVQGAGNTIYF. The rearrangement links TRBV7-8 to TRBJ1-3; 9 nucleotides agree with TRBD1. The germline V gene has CDR1 SGHVS and CDR2 FQNEAQ. There are 17 residues in the CDR3. J lost 4 bases, V lost 2 bases, and 9 bases had no gene match.

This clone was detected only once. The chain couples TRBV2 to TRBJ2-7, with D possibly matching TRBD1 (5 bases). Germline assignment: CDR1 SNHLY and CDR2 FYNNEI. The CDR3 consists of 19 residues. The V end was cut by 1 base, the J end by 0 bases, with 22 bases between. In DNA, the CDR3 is TGTGCCAGCAGTGAAGTCTTGGGGCCAACAGGCGCTAGCTCCTACGAGCAGTACTTC. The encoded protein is CASSEVLGPTGASSYEQYF.

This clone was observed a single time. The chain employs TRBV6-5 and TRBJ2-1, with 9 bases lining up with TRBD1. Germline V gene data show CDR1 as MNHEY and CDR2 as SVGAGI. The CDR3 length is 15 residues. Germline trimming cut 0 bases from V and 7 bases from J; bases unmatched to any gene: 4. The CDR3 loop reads CASSYSETGGNEQFF. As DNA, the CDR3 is TGTGCCAGCAGTTACTCAGAGACAGGGGGGAATGAGCAGTTCTTC.

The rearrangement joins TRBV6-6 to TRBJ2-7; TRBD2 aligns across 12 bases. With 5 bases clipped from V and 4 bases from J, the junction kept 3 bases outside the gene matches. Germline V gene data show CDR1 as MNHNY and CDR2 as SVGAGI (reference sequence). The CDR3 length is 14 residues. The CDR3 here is CASSKTSGSYEQYF. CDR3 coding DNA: TGTGCCAGCAGTAAGACTAGCGGGAGTTACGAGCAGTACTTC.

CDR3 amino acids: CASRYRAGNTIYF. The CDR3 DNA is TGTGCCAGCAGATACCGGGCTGGAAACACCATATATTTT. The rearrangement uses TRBV6-5 and TRBJ1-3; the D is unclear. V dropped 6 bases and J dropped 2 bases, with 8 bases sitting between them. Germline values: CDR1 MNHEY, CDR2 SVGAGI. The CDR3 has 13 amino acids.

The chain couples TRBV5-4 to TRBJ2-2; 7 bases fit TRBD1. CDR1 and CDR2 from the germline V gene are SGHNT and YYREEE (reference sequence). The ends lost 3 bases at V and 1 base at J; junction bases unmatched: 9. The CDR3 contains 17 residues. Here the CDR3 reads CASSSARQGLNTGELFF. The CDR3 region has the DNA TGTGCCAGCAGCTCGGCTCGACAGGGCCTGAACACCGGGGAGCTGTTTTTT.

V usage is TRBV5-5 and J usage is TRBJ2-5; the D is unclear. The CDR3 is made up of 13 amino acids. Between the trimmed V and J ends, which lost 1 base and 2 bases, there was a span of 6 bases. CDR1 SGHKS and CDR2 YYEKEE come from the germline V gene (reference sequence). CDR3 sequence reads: CASSLPGQETQYF. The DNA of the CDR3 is TGTGCCAGCAGCTTGCCCGGGCAAGAGACCCAGTACTTC.

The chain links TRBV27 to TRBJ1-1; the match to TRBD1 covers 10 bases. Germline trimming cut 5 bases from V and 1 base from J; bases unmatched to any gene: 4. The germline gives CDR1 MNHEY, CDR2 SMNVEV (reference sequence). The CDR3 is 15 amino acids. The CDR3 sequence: CASSRQGARNTEAFF. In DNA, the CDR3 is TGTGCCAGCAGTCGACAGGGGGCAAGGAACACTGAAGCTTTCTTT.

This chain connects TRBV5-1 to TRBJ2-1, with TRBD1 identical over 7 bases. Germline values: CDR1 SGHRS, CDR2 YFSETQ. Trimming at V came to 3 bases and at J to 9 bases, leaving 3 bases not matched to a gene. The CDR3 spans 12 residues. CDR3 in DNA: TGCGCCAGCAGCTACGAGGGGGCTGAGCAGTTCTTC. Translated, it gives CASSYEGAEQFF.

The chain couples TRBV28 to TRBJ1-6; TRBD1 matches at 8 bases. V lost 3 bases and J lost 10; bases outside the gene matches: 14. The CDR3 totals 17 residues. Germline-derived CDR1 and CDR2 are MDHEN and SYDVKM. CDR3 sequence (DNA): TGTGCCAGCAGTTTCAGACAGGGGCTAAGGGCCGGCTCACCCCTCCACTTT. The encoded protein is CASSFRQGLRAGSPLHF.

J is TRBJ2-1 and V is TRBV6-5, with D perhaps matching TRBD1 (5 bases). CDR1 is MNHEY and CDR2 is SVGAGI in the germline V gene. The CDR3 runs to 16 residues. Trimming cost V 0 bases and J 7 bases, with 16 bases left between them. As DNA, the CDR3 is TGTGCCAGCAGTTACTCCCCGCGGCAGAAGGGGAATGAGCAGTTCTTC. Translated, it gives CASSYSPRQKGNEQFF.

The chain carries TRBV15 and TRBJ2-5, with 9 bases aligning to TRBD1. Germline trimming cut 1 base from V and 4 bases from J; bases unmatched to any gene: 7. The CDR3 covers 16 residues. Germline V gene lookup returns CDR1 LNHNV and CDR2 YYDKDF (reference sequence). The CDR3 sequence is CATSRGGGQGGETQYF. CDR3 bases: TGTGCCACCAGCAGAGGTGGGGGACAGGGAGGAGAGACCCAGTACTTC.

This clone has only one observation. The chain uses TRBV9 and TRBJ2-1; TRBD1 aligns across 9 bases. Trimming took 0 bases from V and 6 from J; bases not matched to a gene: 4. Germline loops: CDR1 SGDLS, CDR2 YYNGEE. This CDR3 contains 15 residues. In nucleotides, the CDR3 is TGTGCCAGCAGCGTAGGTACAGGGGGCCTCAATGAGCAGTTCTTC. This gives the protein CASSVGTGGLNEQFF.

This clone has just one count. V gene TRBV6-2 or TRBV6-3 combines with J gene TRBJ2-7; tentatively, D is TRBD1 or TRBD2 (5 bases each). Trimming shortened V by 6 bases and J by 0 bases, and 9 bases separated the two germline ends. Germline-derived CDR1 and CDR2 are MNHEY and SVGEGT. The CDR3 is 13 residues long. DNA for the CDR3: TGTGCCAGCAGCCGGGGCTTCTCCTACGAGCAGTACTTC. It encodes CASSRGFSYEQYF.